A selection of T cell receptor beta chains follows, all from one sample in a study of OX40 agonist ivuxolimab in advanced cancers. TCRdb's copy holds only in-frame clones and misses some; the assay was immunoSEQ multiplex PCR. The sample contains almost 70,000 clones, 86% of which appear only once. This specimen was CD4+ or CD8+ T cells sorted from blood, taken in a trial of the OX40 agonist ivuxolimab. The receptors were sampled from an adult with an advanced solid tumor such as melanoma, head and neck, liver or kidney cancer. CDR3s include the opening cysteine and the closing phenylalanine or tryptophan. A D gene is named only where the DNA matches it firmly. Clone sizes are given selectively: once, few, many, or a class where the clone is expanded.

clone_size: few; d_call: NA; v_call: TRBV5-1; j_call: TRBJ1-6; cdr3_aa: CASSTNREGNSPLHF; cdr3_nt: TGCGCCAGCAGCACTAACAGGGAAGGTAATTCACCCCTCCACTTT
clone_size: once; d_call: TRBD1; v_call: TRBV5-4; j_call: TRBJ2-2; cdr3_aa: CASSAPGGMGNTGELFF; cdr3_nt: TGTGCCAGCAGCGCCCCAGGGGGCATGGGGAACACCGGGGAGCTGTTTTTT
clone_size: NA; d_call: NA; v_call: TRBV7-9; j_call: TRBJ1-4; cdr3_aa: CASAPQARGTNEKLFF; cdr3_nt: TGTGCCAGCGCTCCTCAAGCCAGGGGAACTAATGAAAAACTGTTTTTT
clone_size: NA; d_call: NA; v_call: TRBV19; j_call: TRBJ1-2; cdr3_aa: CASSPRGNYGYTF; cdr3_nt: TGTGCCAGTAGTCCCAGGGGTAACTATGGCTACACCTTC
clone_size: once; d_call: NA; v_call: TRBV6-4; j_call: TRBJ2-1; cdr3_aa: CASSGGSSYNEQFF; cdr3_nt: TGTGCCAGCTCTGGGGGGAGCTCCTACAATGAGCAGTTCTTC
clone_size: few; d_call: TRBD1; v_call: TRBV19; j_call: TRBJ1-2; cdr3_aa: CASSIGTGNYGYTF; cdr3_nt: TGTGCCAGTAGTATTGGGACAGGGAACTATGGCTACACCTTC
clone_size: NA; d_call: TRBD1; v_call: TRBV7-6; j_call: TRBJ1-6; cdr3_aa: CASSLVGTGLSPLHF; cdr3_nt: TGTGCCAGCAGCTTAGTGGGGACAGGGCTGTCACCCCTCCACTTT
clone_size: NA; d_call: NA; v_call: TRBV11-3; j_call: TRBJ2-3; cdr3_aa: CASSLQGFGDTQYF; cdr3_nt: TGTGCCAGCAGCTTACAGGGATTTGGAGATACGCAGTATTTT
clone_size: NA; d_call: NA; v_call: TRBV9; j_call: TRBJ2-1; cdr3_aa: CASARQSLIGEQFF; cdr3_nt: TGTGCCAGCGCGCGACAGAGCCTTATCGGTGAGCAGTTCTTC
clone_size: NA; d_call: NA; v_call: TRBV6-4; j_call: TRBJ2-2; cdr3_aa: CASRRGAAPGELFF; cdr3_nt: TGTGCCAGCCGCCGAGGGGCAGCTCCCGGGGAGCTGTTTTTT
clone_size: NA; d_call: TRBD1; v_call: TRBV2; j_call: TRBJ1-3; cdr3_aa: CASSGQGPDSGNTIYF; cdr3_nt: TGTGCCAGCAGTGGACAGGGGCCAGACTCTGGAAACACCATATATTTT
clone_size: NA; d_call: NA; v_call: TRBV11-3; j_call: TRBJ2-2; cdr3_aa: CASSLGRGAMNTGELFF; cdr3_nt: TGTGCCAGCAGCTTAGGTCGGGGGGCGATGAACACCGGGGAGCTGTTTTTT
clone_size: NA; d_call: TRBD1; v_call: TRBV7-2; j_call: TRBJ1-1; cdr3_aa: CASSARTGESAFF; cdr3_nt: TGTGCCAGCAGCGCCCGGACAGGTGAAAGTGCTTTCTTT
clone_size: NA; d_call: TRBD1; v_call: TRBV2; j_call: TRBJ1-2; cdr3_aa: CASRPRTGNGYTF; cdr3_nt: TGTGCCAGCAGGCCAAGGACAGGGAATGGCTACACCTTC
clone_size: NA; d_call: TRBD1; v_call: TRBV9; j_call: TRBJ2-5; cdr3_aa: CASSAGTDRGWETQYF; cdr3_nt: TGTGCCAGCAGCGCCGGGACCGACAGGGGTTGGGAGACCCAGTACTTC
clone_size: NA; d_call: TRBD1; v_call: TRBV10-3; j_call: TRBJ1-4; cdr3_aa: CAAQGAVNEKLFF; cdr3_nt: TGTGCCGCACAGGGGGCAGTTAATGAAAAACTGTTTTTT